The 27 T cell receptor beta chains reported below all come from one sample, sequenced in a study of sequential checkpoint blockade in melanoma. Treatment noted: randomized to nivolumab then ipilimumab (arm A) or the reverse (arm B). Profiling relied on immunoSEQ multiplex PCR, and the TCRdb table lists in-frame clones only, not all of them. The repertoire holds about 2,700 clones, with 22% as singletons. The sample here was tumor tissue (inferred from file names), taken from a patient given nivolumab and ipilimumab in sequence. Receptors originate from a human donor with melanoma.

By proportion, this clone is medium-sized (0.01 to 0.1%). Different DNA sequences within this sample yield the same CDR3. The chain couples TRBV11-3 to TRBJ1-4; D not resolved. The CDR3 contains 15 residues. V was trimmed by 3 bases and J by 0 bases, leaving 8 bases between them. Looked up from germline, CDR1 is SGHNT and CDR2 is YENEEA. CDR3 in amino acids: CASSFPSTTNEKLFF. The CDR3 nucleotides are TGTGCCAGCAGCTTCCCATCCACAACTAATGAAAAACTGTTTTTT.

This rearrangement joins TRBV12-5 to TRBJ2-3; D not certain. Trimming stripped 7 bases from V and 3 bases from J, with 11 bases between. CDR1 is LGHNT and CDR2 is FRNRAP in the germline V gene. This CDR3 region has 13 residues. The CDR3 loop reads CASAGFGTDTQYF. The CDR3 nucleotides read TGTGCTAGTGCTGGATTTGGGACAGATACGCAGTATTTT.

This clone was counted only a few times. The chain combines TRBV30 with TRBJ1-5; no definite D call. Trimming pared 3 bases from V and 1 base from J, leaving 13 bases between. Germline assignment: CDR1 GTSNPN and CDR2 SVGIG (reference sequence). The CDR3 covers 15 residues. This CDR3 reads CAWSLWSTSNQPQHF. Written as DNA, the CDR3 is TGTGCCTGGAGCTTGTGGTCGACGAGCAATCAGCCCCAGCATTTT.

This clone showed up many times. This chain connects TRBV11-3 to TRBJ2-1; TRBD2 agrees at 7 bases. The CDR3 has 15 amino acids. Germline V gene sequence: CDR1 SGHNT, CDR2 YENEEA. V lost 3 bases, J lost 4 bases, and 6 bases stayed unmatched. This chain's CDR3 is CASSLTSLPYNEQFF. The CDR3 DNA sequence: TGTGCCAGCAGCTTGACTAGCCTACCGTACAATGAGCAGTTCTTC.

This sequence joins TRBV28 and TRBJ2-2; a possible D gene is TRBD1 (6 bases). The CDR3 sequence is 15 residues long. Germline assignment: CDR1 MDHEN and CDR2 SYDVKM. Trimming stripped 6 bases from V and 1 base from J, with 12 bases between. This CDR3 reads CASRTPGQNTGELFF. CDR3 bases: TGTGCCAGCAGGACGCCGGGACAGAACACCGGGGAGCTGTTTTTT.

This sequence joins TRBV6-8 and TRBJ1-5, with TRBD1 matching 7 bases. The CDR3 loop spans 14 amino acids. V was pared by 8 bases and J by 5 bases, with 9 bases of the junction left unmatched. Germline loops: CDR1 MNHGY, CDR2 SAAAGT. This CDR3 is CASVRTGLDQPQHF. The CDR3 nucleotides read TGTGCCAGCGTAAGGACAGGACTTGATCAGCCCCAGCATTTT.

CDR3 sequence: CASSSSEGASGYTF. CDR3 sequence (DNA): TGTGCCAGCAGTAGTAGTGAGGGGGCGAGTGGCTACACCTTC. The chain has TRBV6-8 and TRBJ1-2; 7 nucleotides align to TRBD1. The germline CDR1 and CDR2 sequences are MNHGY and SAAAGT. J lost 7 bases, V lost 5 bases, and 10 bases had no gene match. The CDR3 consists of 14 residues.

By its share, this clone is medium-sized. The chain couples TRBV6-8 to TRBJ1-1, with 9 bases identical to TRBD1. Unmatched junction bases numbered 5, after V lost 5 bases and J lost 1 base. Germline lookup yields CDR1 MNHGY and CDR2 SAAAGT. The CDR3 has 15 amino acids. The CDR3 here is CASSPRDRANTEAFF. CDR3 coding DNA: TGTGCCAGCAGTCCAAGGGACAGGGCGAACACTGAAGCTTTCTTT.

This clone qualifies as medium-sized. CDR3 sequence (DNA): TGTGCCAGCAGTCTCAGATTTTCCGGGACAGGGACCTACGAGCAGTACTTC. It encodes CASSLRFSGTGTYEQYF. This chain links TRBV6-8 with TRBJ2-7; TRBD1 aligns across 9 bases. The V gene end was trimmed by 5 bases and the J gene end by 2 bases; junction bases not matched to a gene: 13. CDR1 MNHGY and CDR2 SAAAGT come from the germline V gene. The CDR3 is 17 amino acids.

This clone was seen a handful of times. This same CDR3 is encoded by further DNA sequences in the sample. The chain employs TRBV5-1 and TRBJ2-7; D is unresolved. There are 14 residues in the CDR3. Germline V gives CDR1 SGHRS, CDR2 YFSETQ. V gave up 0 bases and J gave up 2 bases, with 9 bases separating them. For the CDR3, the DNA is TGCGCCAGCAGCTTGGCCGACGGTCCCTACGAGCAGTACTTC. Amino acid sequence: CASSLADGPYEQYF.

This rearrangement joins TRBV11-3 to TRBJ2-1; 12 bases fit TRBD1. The CDR3 is made up of 15 amino acids. Germline V gives CDR1 SGHNT, CDR2 YENEEA. The trim removed 4 bases at V and 10 bases at J, leaving 8 bases unmatched. The CDR3 DNA is TGTGCCAGCAGCTCCCGGGACAGGGGGCAGGGAGAGCAGTTCTTC. This sequence encodes CASSSRDRGQGEQFF.

This chain links TRBV6-8 with TRBJ1-2; D remains ambiguous. The CDR3 extends over 15 amino acids. Germline assignment: CDR1 MNHGY and CDR2 SAAAGT. V was clipped by 0 bases and J by 3 bases, with 11 bases between them. This CDR3 is CASSYSLGGYYGYTF. As DNA, the CDR3 is TGTGCCAGCAGTTACTCGTTGGGCGGCTACTATGGCTACACCTTC.

In its sample, this clone was seen a few times. This chain joins TRBV28 and TRBJ1-1; D possibly corresponds to TRBD1 (6 bases). Germline V gene sequence: CDR1 MDHEN, CDR2 SYDVKM. The V and J ends lost 7 bases and 2 bases respectively, with 14 bases between them. The CDR3 contains 14 residues. CDR3 residues: CASITGQPNTEAFF. The CDR3 nucleotides are TGTGCCAGCATTACCGGACAGCCTAACACTGAAGCTTTCTTT.

The V gene is TRBV6-8, the J gene TRBJ2-2; the D is unclear. The V and J ends lost 6 bases and 1 base respectively, with 12 bases between them. Germline V gene data show CDR1 as MNHGY and CDR2 as SAAAGT. This CDR3 comprises 15 residues. CDR3 nucleotides: TGTGCCAGCAGCTTGGAGTTAGGGAACACCGGGGAGCTGTTTTTT. Amino acids: CASSLELGNTGELFF.

Here the CDR3 reads CASSPPAGGPGEQYF. The CDR3 DNA follows: TGTGCCAGCTCACCACCGGCGGGAGGGCCAGGCGAGCAGTACTTC. This chain links TRBV18 with TRBJ2-7, with 9 bases aligning to TRBD2. The germline gives CDR1 KGHSH, CDR2 LQKENI. Unmatched junction bases numbered 6, after V lost 0 bases and J lost 6 bases. The CDR3 spans 15 residues.

This clone has at least ten counts. This sequence joins TRBV6-8 and TRBJ1-2; D is undetermined. Germline V CDR1 and CDR2: MNHGY, SAAAGT. Between the trimmed V and J ends, which lost 7 bases and 10 bases, there was a span of 16 bases. This CDR3 region has 12 residues. CDR3 protein: CASTVTLFPYTF. The CDR3 nucleotides read TGTGCCAGCACCGTTACCCTGTTTCCCTACACCTTC.

With respect to this clone: A read error may produce the germline difference seen at one junction end. The chain couples TRBV6-1 to TRBJ2-3, with TRBD1 identical over 10 bases. Germline CDR1 is MNHNS and CDR2 is SASEGT. The CDR3 is 16 amino acids. The CDR3 sequence is CAISEGTGDPTDTQYF. The CDR3 nucleotides read TGTGCCATCAGTGAAGGGACAGGGGACCCCACAGATACGCAGTATTTT.

This clone was found a few times. The chain uses TRBV6-8 and TRBJ2-2; TRBD2 agrees at 7 bases. Germline CDR1 reads MNHGY; CDR2 reads SAAAGT. With V trimmed by 5 bases and J by 6 bases, 12 bases remained unmatched. The CDR3 has 16 amino acids. The DNA of the CDR3 is TGTGCCAGCAGTATGACGCGTGGGGAGGGTCCCGGGGAGCTGTTTTTT. This translates into CASSMTRGEGPGELFF.

Only a few counts were recorded for this clone. The rearrangement uses TRBV28 and TRBJ1-4, with D hard to call. Germline V gene lookup returns CDR1 MDHEN and CDR2 SYDVKM. CDR3 length: 12 amino acids. Deletions cut 2 bases from V and 7 bases from J, with 5 bases between. CDR3 DNA sequence: TGTGCCAGCAGTTTACTGGGTGAAAAACTGTTTTTT. Translated: CASSLLGEKLFF.

This clone was seen repeatedly, ten times or more. This rearrangement joins TRBV11-3 to TRBJ2-7; perhaps D is TRBD1 or TRBD2 (5 bases each). Germline V lookup: CDR1 SGHNT, CDR2 YENEEA. V lost 4 bases and J 4 bases, leaving 14 bases between the germline ends. This CDR3 region has 14 residues. The CDR3 DNA reads as TGTGCCAGCAGCTCCACCTCGGGACCGTACGAGCAGTACTTC. Translation: CASSSTSGPYEQYF.

The table lists this clone with many counts. At one of its ends the junction is not consistent with the germline gene, which may arise from a read error. The J gene is TRBJ2-3, the V gene TRBV11-3; D is perhaps TRBD1 or TRBD2 (5 bases each). Germline CDR1 is SGHNT and CDR2 is YENEEA. There are 14 residues in the CDR3. CDR3 DNA sequence: TGTGCCAGCAGCTGGGACCGAAGCACGGATACGCAGTATTTT. It codes for CASSWDRSTDTQYF.

The table lists this clone with many counts. This chain connects TRBV4-1 to TRBJ1-1, with D uncertain. Germline assignment: CDR1 MGHRA and CDR2 YSYEKL. The CDR3 consists of 15 residues. The V end was cut by 0 bases, the J end by 0 bases, with 8 bases between. DNA of the CDR3: TGCGCCAGCAGCCAAGATCACCGCCTGAACACTGAAGCTTTCTTT. Translated, it gives CASSQDHRLNTEAFF.

This clone was counted ten times or more. The gene calls are TRBV11-3 and TRBJ2-7, with a possible D match to TRBD1 (6 bases). The CDR3 covers 15 residues. V was clipped by 5 bases and J by 4 bases, with 18 bases between them. Germline V gene sequence: CDR1 SGHNT, CDR2 YENEEA. Written as DNA, the CDR3 is TGTGCCAGCAGCCTAAGACCAGACAGGACGTACGAGCAGTACTTC. As protein: CASSLRPDRTYEQYF.

This clone was counted between two and nine times. V is TRBV6-8 and J is TRBJ1-1; 7 bases align to TRBD1. The germline CDR1 and CDR2 sequences are MNHGY and SAAAGT. V shed 2 bases and J 8 bases; nucleotides not matched to a gene: 8. This CDR3 is 14 amino acids long. This CDR3 reads CASSYVGTAKEAFF. CDR3 coding DNA: TGTGCCAGCAGTTACGTGGGGACAGCCAAGGAAGCTTTCTTT.

This clone was observed a handful of times. V is TRBV4-1 and J is TRBJ1-5; weak D call: TRBD1 (5 bases). The CDR3 is 14 amino acids. Germline assignment: CDR1 MGHRA and CDR2 YSYEKL. The germline V and J ends were trimmed by 4 bases and 5 bases, with 12 bases remaining between them. CDR3 in DNA: TGCGCCAGCAGCCCGGGACTGAAAGATCAGCCCCAGCATTTT. Its protein is CASSPGLKDQPQHF.

This clone was detected ten times or more. The gene calls are TRBV9 and TRBJ2-1; D perhaps matches TRBD2 (6 bases). The germline V and J ends were trimmed by 4 bases and 6 bases, with 20 bases remaining between them. The germline V gene encodes CDR1 SGDLS and CDR2 YYNGEE. The CDR3 is 16 amino acids. The CDR3 here is CASSQNGGLASNEQFF. CDR3 in DNA: TGTGCCAGCAGCCAAAATGGGGGACTGGCCTCCAATGAGCAGTTCTTC. Looking up the rest from reference TRBV9 and TRBJ2-1 gives the full variable domain: DSGVTQTPKHLITATGQRVTLRCSPRSGDLSVYWYQQSLDQGLQFLIQYYNGEERAKGNILERFSAQQFPDLHSELNLSSLELGDSALYFCASSQNGGLASNEQFFGPGTRLTVL.

DNA for the CDR3: TGTGCCAGCACCCCCCGAGGGGGCGGTCAAGGGGGGGATACGCAGTATTTT. It encodes CASTPRGGGQGGDTQYF. The chain joins TRBV28 to TRBJ2-3; possibly TRBD1 for D (7 bases). Per germline, CDR1 MDHEN and CDR2 SYDVKM. This CDR3 is built from 17 residues. With 7 bases removed from V and 6 bases from J, the gap between germline ends came to 26 bases.